What follows are 6 T cell receptor beta chains derived from one specimen sequenced in a study of tumor and adjacent non-tumor tissue in lung cancer. No cell sorting was done before RNA was extracted from the tissue. The normal lung tissue was taken more than 3 cm from the tumor edge. TCRbeta libraries were built with three rounds of nested PCR, modified from ARM-PCR. Using its own MiXCR run on the multiplex PCR reads, TCRdb lists one record per CDR3 protein. Among around 100,000 distinct CDR3 sequences listed, roughly 60% were seen once. The source material was distant non-tumor lung tissue. The origin of the receptors is a man aged 30 to 39 with non-small cell lung cancer.

The V and J genes are TRBV11-2 and TRBJ2-5; TRBD2 might be the D (6 bases). Deletions cut 8 bases from V and 14 bases from J, with 30 bases between. The germline CDR1 and CDR2 sequences are SGHAT and FQNNGV. The CDR3 spans 15 residues. The DNA of the CDR3 is TGTGCCAGCTCCCTTTCTATGGGGGGACGAGCGAACCAATACTTC. Translation: CASSLSMGGRANQYF.

This clonotype was seen ten or more times. The chain has TRBV12-3 or TRBV12-4 and TRBJ2-2, with 9 nucleotides matching TRBD1. This CDR3 spans 15 amino acids. Trimming took 7 bases from V and 6 from J; bases not matched to a gene: 9. The CDR3 DNA reads TGTGCCAGCACTGTCGCGACAGGGGGTCCCGGGGAGCTGTTTTTT. This sequence encodes CASTVATGGPGELFF.

Concerning this clonotype: This may come from a read error, since a much larger clone is one base off. J is TRBJ2-5 and V is TRBV12-5; D may match TRBD1 or TRBD2 (7 bases each). The germline V gene has CDR1 LGHNT and CDR2 FRNRAP. This CDR3 has 16 residues. The CDR3 loop is CASGLGTSSGGETQHF. CDR3 nucleotide sequence: TGTGCTAGTGGTTTGGGTACCTCCTCAGGGGGGGAGACCCAGCACTTC.

This clonotype was recorded at least ten times. The genes are TRBV20-1 and TRBJ2-1; 9 positions agree with TRBD1. The CDR3 runs 13 residues. From germline, CDR1 is DFQATT and CDR2 SNEGSKA (reference sequence). Trimming removed 6 bases from V and 5 bases from J; junction bases left unmatched: 5. CDR3 sequence: CSASDRGDNEQFF. In nucleotides, the CDR3 is TGCAGTGCCTCGGACAGGGGAGACAATGAGCAGTTCTTC.

With regard to this clonotype: The junction does not match germline at one end; this may be a read error. The chain is built from TRBV20-1 and TRBJ2-3; D might be TRBD2 (6 bases). The germline V gene has CDR1 DFQATT and CDR2 SNEGSKA (reference sequence). The CDR3 contains 15 residues. The DNA for the CDR3 is TGCAGTCCTAGGGCCGCAGGAGGGCTGACAGATGCGCAGTATTTT. Translation: CSPRAAGGLTDAQYF.

A word on this clonotype: A clone one base away is much larger, so this may be a read error. This rearrangement joins TRBV7-2 to TRBJ1-6, with a possible D match to TRBD1 (5 bases). The CDR3 covers 14 residues. CDR1 and CDR2 from the germline V gene are SGHTA and FQGNSA. CDR3 amino acids: CGSSLTGDNSPLHF. The CDR3 DNA reads as TGTGGCAGCAGCTTAACAGGCGATAATTCACCCCTCCACTTT.